A selection of T cell receptor beta chains follows, all from one sample in a study of blood T cell repertoires in COVID-19. The method was immunoSEQ multiplex PCR; TCRdb's version includes in-frame clones alone and lacks a portion of them. Among a few hundred thousand clones, around 84% were seen once, and the ten largest hold roughly 2.5%. Sequenced sample: PBMCs or T cells enriched from blood (not recorded which). The origin of the receptors is a woman between 50 and 59 years old who had recovered from COVID-19. Both conserved end residues are part of each CDR3. The D gene is left open where the match is weak. Clone size is given for some rows only: seen once, a few or many times, or a class if the clone is expanded.

size: NA
D: TRBD2
V: TRBV9
length: 14
J: TRBJ2-1
CDR3: CASSAGLVNNEQFF
DNA: TGTGCCAGCAGCGCGGGACTAGTAAACAATGAGCAGTTCTTC

size: NA
D: NA
V: TRBV7-9
length: 19
J: TRBJ2-6
CDR3: CASIPRGAGLSSGANVLTF
DNA: TGTGCCAGCATCCCCCGTGGGGCAGGACTAAGCTCTGGGGCCAACGTCCTGACTTTC

size: NA
D: NA
V: TRBV12-3/TRBV12-4
length: 12
J: TRBJ2-2
CDR3: CASTTHLGELFF
DNA: TGTGCCAGCACCACCCACCTAGGGGAGCTGTTTTTT

size: NA
D: NA
V: TRBV6-2/TRBV6-3
length: 16
J: TRBJ2-1
CDR3: CASSYRWGLPVHEQFF
DNA: TGTGCCAGCAGTTATCGTTGGGGCCTACCGGTTCATGAGCAGTTCTTC

size: NA
D: TRBD2
V: TRBV15
length: 13
J: TRBJ2-7
CDR3: CATSVAGAYEQYF
DNA: TGTGCCACCAGCGTAGCGGGAGCCTACGAGCAGTACTTC

size: NA
D: NA
V: TRBV4-1
length: 14
J: TRBJ1-5
CDR3: CASSQDPGGQPQHF
DNA: TGCGCCAGCAGCCAAGACCCAGGTGGGCAGCCCCAGCATTTT

size: once
D: TRBD1
V: TRBV15
length: 15
J: TRBJ1-1
CDR3: CATSRIQGAGTEAFF
DNA: TGTGCCACCAGCAGAATCCAGGGGGCAGGCACTGAAGCTTTCTTT

size: NA
D: NA
V: TRBV11-2
length: 13
J: TRBJ1-6
CDR3: CASSLEAFSPLHF
DNA: TGTGCCAGCAGCTTAGAGGCTTTTTCACCCCTCCACTTT

size: NA
D: NA
V: TRBV5-4
length: 15
J: TRBJ2-1
CDR3: CASSLGSGTYNEQFF
DNA: TGTGCCAGCAGCTTGGGTAGCGGTACCTACAATGAGCAGTTCTTC

size: NA
D: TRBD1
V: TRBV18
length: 18
J: TRBJ1-3
CDR3: CASSPIAGQLSSGNTIYF
DNA: TGTGCCAGCTCACCCATTGCGGGACAGCTAAGCTCTGGAAACACCATATATTTT

size: NA
D: NA
V: TRBV18
length: 14
J: TRBJ1-5
CDR3: CASSPGQSNQPQHF
DNA: TGTGCCAGCTCACCAGGACAGAGTAATCAGCCCCAGCATTTT

size: NA
D: NA
V: TRBV30
length: 12
J: TRBJ2-2
CDR3: CAWARGPGELFF
DNA: TGTGCCTGGGCTAGGGGCCCCGGGGAGCTGTTTTTT

size: few
D: TRBD2
V: TRBV2
length: 16
J: TRBJ2-5
CDR3: CASSEKSGRASGTQYF
DNA: TGTGCCAGCAGTGAAAAAAGCGGGAGGGCCTCCGGGACCCAGTACTTC

size: NA
D: NA
V: TRBV5-1
length: 15
J: TRBJ1-5
CDR3: CASSLDGHFNQPQHF
DNA: TGCGCCAGCAGCTTAGACGGACACTTCAATCAGCCCCAGCATTTT

size: NA
D: NA
V: TRBV5-1
length: 14
J: TRBJ2-5
CDR3: CASSANRVQETQYF
DNA: TGCGCCAGCAGCGCGAACAGGGTCCAGGAGACCCAGTACTTC

size: NA
D: NA
V: TRBV2
length: 15
J: TRBJ2-2
CDR3: CASRAQATNTGELFF
DNA: TGTGCCAGCAGGGCGCAGGCAACGAACACCGGGGAGCTGTTTTTT

size: once
D: NA
V: TRBV30
length: 12
J: TRBJ1-2
CDR3: CAWETHNYGYTF
DNA: TGTGCCTGGGAGACACATAACTATGGCTACACCTTC

size: NA
D: NA
V: TRBV15
length: 15
J: TRBJ2-2
CDR3: CATSIDRTTTGELFF
DNA: TGTGCCACCAGCATCGACAGGACGACTACCGGGGAGCTGTTTTTT

size: NA
D: TRBD1
V: TRBV6-1
length: 19
J: TRBJ2-1
CDR3: CASSDDIQLGQVIYNEQFF
DNA: TGTGCCAGCAGTGACGATATCCAGTTGGGACAGGTTATCTACAATGAGCAGTTCTTC

size: NA
D: NA
V: TRBV12-3/TRBV12-4
length: 13
J: TRBJ1-2
CDR3: CASSSRSGLGYTF
DNA: TGTGCCAGCAGTTCCCGATCAGGGCTTGGCTACACCTTC

size: NA
D: NA
V: TRBV14
length: 13
J: TRBJ1-2
CDR3: CASSQALGAGYTF
DNA: TGTGCCAGCAGCCAAGCCCTGGGGGCTGGCTACACCTTC

size: NA
D: NA
V: TRBV18
length: 14
J: TRBJ1-1
CDR3: CASSPQGVNTEAFF
DNA: TGTGCCAGCTCACCACAGGGGGTGAACACTGAAGCTTTCTTT

size: once
D: TRBD2
V: TRBV29-1
length: 15
J: TRBJ2-1
CDR3: CSVGTSGTTYNEQFF
DNA: TGCAGCGTTGGTACTAGCGGGACCACCTACAATGAGCAGTTCTTC

size: once
D: TRBD1
V: TRBV5-5
length: 17
J: TRBJ1-4
CDR3: CASSLPRDSQTMAELFF
DNA: TGTGCCAGCAGCTTGCCAAGGGACAGCCAAACTATGGCGGAACTGTTTTTT

size: NA
D: TRBD1
V: TRBV29-1
length: 13
J: TRBJ1-1
CDR3: CSVDDRGTSEAFF
DNA: TGCAGCGTTGACGACAGGGGGACCAGTGAAGCTTTCTTT

size: NA
D: NA
V: TRBV7-9
length: 14
J: TRBJ1-4
CDR3: CASSLGGVREKLFF
DNA: TGTGCCAGCAGCTTAGGGGGAGTCCGAGAAAAACTGTTTTTT

size: NA
D: TRBD2
V: TRBV5-6
length: 15
J: TRBJ2-3
CDR3: CASSSPRGTTDTQYF
DNA: TGTGCCAGCAGCTCCCCGCGGGGGACCACAGATACGCAGTATTTT

size: NA
D: NA
V: TRBV3-1/TRBV3-2
length: 16
J: TRBJ1-3
CDR3: CASSQDPGQDGNTIYF
DNA: TGTGCCAGCAGCCAAGATCCAGGGCAGGATGGAAACACCATATATTTT

size: once
D: TRBD2
V: TRBV19
length: 15
J: TRBJ2-6
CDR3: CASSTGLAGANVLTF
DNA: TGTGCCAGTAGTACGGGACTAGCCGGGGCCAACGTCCTGACTTTC

size: NA
D: TRBD1
V: TRBV6-5
length: 15
J: TRBJ1-5
CDR3: CASRAGTGPNQPQHF
DNA: TGTGCCAGCAGAGCCGGGACAGGGCCCAATCAGCCCCAGCATTTT

size: NA
D: NA
V: TRBV9
length: 12
J: TRBJ2-1
CDR3: CASSTTYNEQFF
DNA: TGTGCCAGCAGCACAACCTACAATGAGCAGTTCTTC

size: NA
D: TRBD2
V: TRBV4-1
length: 16
J: TRBJ2-5
CDR3: CASSHLGAGVGETQYF
DNA: TGCGCCAGCAGCCATCTCGGAGCGGGAGTCGGGGAGACCCAGTACTTC

size: NA
D: NA
V: TRBV19
length: 16
J: TRBJ1-1
CDR3: CASSMIPGTYATEAFF
DNA: TGTGCCAGTAGTATGATCCCCGGGACATACGCGACTGAAGCTTTCTTT

size: NA
D: TRBD1
V: TRBV7-8
length: 15
J: TRBJ1-1
CDR3: CASSLSDRGGFEAFF
DNA: TGTGCCAGCAGCTTATCGGACAGGGGTGGATTTGAAGCTTTCTTT

size: NA
D: NA
V: TRBV6-5
length: 15
J: TRBJ2-1
CDR3: CASSLQGPTYNEQFF
DNA: TGTGCCAGCAGTCTTCAGGGTCCGACCTACAATGAGCAGTTCTTC

size: few
D: NA
V: TRBV7-8
length: 14
J: TRBJ1-3
CDR3: CASSSVGSGNTIYF
DNA: TGTGCCAGCAGCTCGGTCGGGTCTGGAAACACCATATATTTT

size: NA
D: TRBD1
V: TRBV11-2
length: 13
J: TRBJ1-2
CDR3: CASSLQGIYGYTF
DNA: TGTGCCAGCAGCCTACAGGGGATCTATGGCTACACCTTC

size: NA
D: NA
V: TRBV19
length: 14
J: TRBJ1-2
CDR3: CASSRETQGRGYTF
DNA: TGTGCCAGTAGTAGAGAGACACAAGGCCGGGGCTACACCTTC

size: NA
D: TRBD1
V: TRBV30
length: 13
J: TRBJ1-5
CDR3: CASSGGLNQPQHF
DNA: TGTGCCTCTTCAGGGGGCTTGAATCAGCCCCAGCATTTT

size: NA
D: TRBD1
V: TRBV5-1
length: 15
J: TRBJ2-1
CDR3: CASSLVGTAYNEQFF
DNA: TGCGCCAGCAGCTTGGTGGGGACAGCTTACAATGAGCAGTTCTTC

size: NA
D: TRBD1
V: TRBV27
length: 14
J: TRBJ1-1
CDR3: CASRGTGLNTEAFF
DNA: TGTGCCAGCAGGGGGACAGGGTTGAACACTGAAGCTTTCTTT

size: once
D: TRBD2
V: TRBV15
length: 15
J: TRBJ2-7
CDR3: CATSFQTSGSYEQYF
DNA: TGTGCCACCAGCTTCCAGACTAGCGGGAGCTACGAGCAGTACTTC

size: NA
D: TRBD1
V: TRBV15
length: 18
J: TRBJ2-7
CDR3: CATSRDYPLLGTGYEQYF
DNA: TGTGCCACCAGCAGAGATTACCCTCTCCTCGGGACAGGGTACGAGCAGTACTTC

size: once
D: NA
V: TRBV11-2
length: 13
J: TRBJ2-7
CDR3: CASSLDTRYEQYF
DNA: TGTGCCAGCAGCTTAGATACGAGGTACGAGCAGTACTTC

size: NA
D: NA
V: TRBV28
length: 16
J: TRBJ2-2
CDR3: CASSFLGRPGTGELFF
DNA: TGTGCCAGCAGTTTCTTGGGGCGTCCGGGCACCGGGGAGCTGTTTTTT

size: NA
D: NA
V: TRBV2
length: 13
J: TRBJ2-7
CDR3: CASSESQGSEQYF
DNA: TGTGCCAGCAGTGAATCTCAGGGGTCCGAGCAGTACTTC

size: NA
D: NA
V: TRBV7-8
length: 14
J: TRBJ1-1
CDR3: CASSLSRGMAEAFF
DNA: TGTGCCAGCAGCTTGTCTCGAGGAATGGCTGAAGCTTTCTTT

size: NA
D: NA
V: TRBV4-3
length: 16
J: TRBJ2-7
CDR3: CASSQGRASDTYEQYF
DNA: TGCGCCAGCAGCCAAGGGCGGGCTAGCGACACCTACGAGCAGTACTTC

size: NA
D: NA
V: TRBV7-2
length: 14
J: TRBJ2-1
CDR3: CASSLEGGPDEQFF
DNA: TGTGCCAGCAGCTTAGAGGGGGGGCCGGATGAGCAGTTCTTC

size: NA
D: TRBD1
V: TRBV3-1/TRBV3-2
length: 15
J: TRBJ2-3
CDR3: CASSLNRGRSDTQYF
DNA: TGTGCCAGCAGTCTTAACAGGGGGCGGTCAGATACGCAGTATTTT

size: NA
D: NA
V: TRBV23-1
length: 16
J: TRBJ2-1
CDR3: CASIPEEWSSYNEQFF
DNA: TGCGCCAGCATTCCCGAGGAGTGGAGCTCCTACAATGAGCAGTTCTTC

size: once
D: TRBD1
V: TRBV11-2
length: 15
J: TRBJ1-2
CDR3: CASSLQLGQGVGYTF
DNA: TGTGCCAGCAGCCTACAACTGGGACAGGGAGTAGGCTACACCTTC